Below, 15 T cell receptor beta chains from the same sample are listed, as sequenced in a study of PD-L1 blockade in urothelial cancer (dated by TCRdb to about 2017). Preparation of the library involved the immunoSEQ multiplex PCR assay. Imported from immuneACCESS, the table was reduced by TCRdb to in-frame sequences with V and J called. These copies leave out some clones; in studies compared against another copy, an unresolved V gene accounts for under half, and the cause of the remainder is not known. The sample profile shows about 73,000 clones; around 90% of them were found once. Less than 3.5% of the sample belongs to the ten largest clones. The sequencing here drew on PBMCs, taken around atezolizumab (anti-PD-L1) treatment. Receptors originate from a man aged 55 to 69 with urothelial cancer.

The rearrangement joins TRBV28 to TRBJ2-7, with 8 bases lining up with TRBD1. Germline trimming cut 8 bases from V and 4 bases from J; bases unmatched to any gene: 4. The CDR3 runs 12 residues. Germline CDR1 MDHEN, CDR2 SYDVKM. The DNA of the CDR3 is TGTGCCAGCCACAGGGGGACGTACGAGCAGTACTTC. It codes for CASHRGTYEQYF.

This chain uses TRBV29-1 with TRBJ1-5; 9 bases line up with TRBD1. The CDR3 loop spans 13 amino acids. The germline gives CDR1 SQVTM, CDR2 ANQGSEA. V was clipped by 5 bases and J by 7 bases; unmatched bases: 6. CDR3 protein: CSVSTGGIQPQHF. CDR3 DNA: TGCAGCGTTTCGACAGGGGGGATACAGCCCCAGCATTTT.

The chain couples TRBV4-3 to TRBJ2-6; possible D gene TRBD2, 6 bases. With 4 bases removed from V and 0 bases from J, the gap between germline ends came to 13 bases. CDR1 is LGHNA and CDR2 is YSLEER in the germline V gene. The CDR3 runs 17 residues. DNA for the CDR3: TGCGCCAGCAGCCGAGGACTGGGACTCTCTGGGGCCAACGTCCTGACTTTC. Protein sequence: CASSRGLGLSGANVLTF.

This rearrangement joins TRBV5-1 to TRBJ2-7, with D possibly matching TRBD1 (6 bases). From germline, CDR1 is SGHRS and CDR2 YFSETQ. This CDR3 contains 14 residues. V was pared by 2 bases and J by 4 bases, with 13 bases between. The DNA of the CDR3 is TGCGCCAGCAGCTTACTGCCGGGACAATACGAGCAGTACTTC. Translating it yields CASSLLPGQYEQYF.

The V call is TRBV7-8, the J call TRBJ1-4; tentatively, D is TRBD1 (5 bases). Germline assignment: CDR1 SGHVS and CDR2 FQNEAQ. This CDR3 comprises 13 residues. V dropped 5 bases and J dropped 7 bases, with 11 bases sitting between them. CDR3 bases: TGTGCCAGCAGCGGGGCGGGACCTGAAAAACTGTTTTTT. Translating gives CASSGAGPEKLFF.

The chain joins TRBV12-5 to TRBJ2-1; 11 bases are a match to TRBD2. The CDR3 contains 21 residues. V dropped 0 bases and J dropped 4; count of bases not matched to a gene: 17. The germline V gene encodes CDR1 LGHNT and CDR2 FRNRAP. CDR3 protein: CASGLVSGAFSGRGSYNEQFF. The DNA for the CDR3 is TGTGCTAGTGGTTTGGTGTCGGGGGCCTTTAGCGGGAGGGGGTCATACAATGAGCAGTTCTTC.

CDR3 sequence reads: CASSPQGAQSSNQPQHF. As DNA, the CDR3 is TGTGCCAGCAGCCCACAGGGGGCGCAAAGTAGCAATCAGCCCCAGCATTTT. The chain recombines TRBV7-4 with TRBJ1-5; 9 nucleotides align to TRBD1. The V segment lost 5 bases and the J segment 0 bases; nucleotides outside the gene matches: 8. This CDR3 spans 17 amino acids. Germline assignment: CDR1 SGHVT and CDR2 SQSDAQ.

J is TRBJ1-2 and V is TRBV6-1, with D possibly matching TRBD1 (6 bases). V gave up 8 bases and J gave up 8 bases, with 15 bases separating them. The CDR3 is 12 amino acids. The V gene's germline CDR1 is MNHNS and CDR2 SASEGT. The CDR3 DNA follows: TGTGCCAGCGAACAGGGTACTTTGGGCTACACCTTC. Encoded protein: CASEQGTLGYTF.

The chain uses TRBV15 and TRBJ2-5; D possibly corresponds to TRBD2 (6 bases). CDR1 is LNHNV, CDR2 YYDKDF, per germline (reference sequence). CDR3 length equals 15 residues. The ends were cut back, 1 base at V and 0 bases at J, with 9 bases in the middle. The CDR3 nucleotides are TGTGCCACCAGCAGAGCCGGGACTTACCAAGAGACCCAGTACTTC. This gives the protein CATSRAGTYQETQYF.

The chain has TRBV21-1 and TRBJ2-5; the table's D gene call, TRBD2, was not cross checked with the DNA. TRBV21-1 is a documented pseudogene. The CDR3 extends over 16 amino acids. The CDR3, as DNA: TGTGCCAGCAGCAACTCTAGCGGGGGGGCCCGAGAGACCCAGTACTTC. It translates to CASSNSSGGARETQYF.

This sequence joins TRBV15 and TRBJ2-1; no reliable D call. CDR1 and CDR2 (germline): LNHNV, YYDKDF (reference sequence). The CDR3 has 17 amino acids. Trimming shortened V by 5 bases and J by 0 bases, and 17 bases separated the two germline ends. The chain's CDR3 is CATSSRSVADSYNEQFF. The CDR3 region has the DNA TGTGCCACCAGCTCCCGAAGCGTAGCAGACTCCTACAATGAGCAGTTCTTC.

V usage is TRBV6-1 and J usage is TRBJ2-3; no reliable D call. Germline V lookup: CDR1 MNHNS, CDR2 SASEGT. This CDR3 has 14 residues. Trimming stripped 3 bases from V and 5 bases from J, with 12 bases between. CDR3 loop: CASSDRNPKDTQYF. CDR3 DNA: TGTGCCAGCAGTGACAGGAACCCCAAAGATACGCAGTATTTT.

V usage is TRBV21-1 and J usage is TRBJ2-1; the listed D gene, TRBD2, was not tested against the DNA. TRBV21-1 is noted as a pseudogene. CDR3 length equals 16 residues. For the CDR3, the DNA is TGTGCCAGCAGCAAATGCGTGGGACTAGCCGTTCATGAGCAGTTCTTC. Amino acid sequence: CASSKCVGLAVHEQFF.

This chain joins TRBV28 and TRBJ2-7; maybe TRBD1 (6 bases). The length of the CDR3 is 15 residues. The V and J ends lost 6 bases and 0 bases respectively, with 15 bases between them. In germline, CDR1 is MDHEN, CDR2 SYDVKM. As DNA, the CDR3 is TGTGCCAGCAGGGACGGGACAAGAAGCTCCTACGAGCAGTACTTC. It yields the protein CASRDGTRSSYEQYF.

The genes are TRBV5-6 and TRBJ2-1; D gene ambiguous. Germline V CDR1 and CDR2: SGHDT, YYEEEE. Between the trimmed V and J ends, which lost 2 bases and 6 bases, there was a span of 12 bases. This CDR3 is 14 amino acids long. CDR3 nucleotides: TGTGCCAGCAGCTTTGGGCCGGCAACCAATGAGCAGTTCTTC. It codes for CASSFGPATNEQFF.